The table lists the clone carrying this T cell receptor beta chain with many counts. The entry originates in a study of CDR3 diversity in severe acne. Each CDR3 protein is one row after TCRdb ran MiXCR on the PCR reads. The sample carries about 85,000 distinct CDR3 sequences, roughly half recorded once. The CDR3 runs 16 residues. V was pared by 2 bases and J by 0 bases, with 14 bases between. Germline V CDR1 and CDR2: DFQATT, SNEGSKA (reference sequence). This TCR was sampled from a male donor in good health, serving as a control. The specimen was blood. The chain has TRBV20-1 and TRBJ1-3; unclear D gene. This CDR3 is CSARSAGPVSGNTIYF. The CDR3 region has the DNA TGCAGTGCTAGATCGGCGGGCCCAGTCTCTGGAAACACCATATATTTT.